This T cell receptor beta chain was captured in a study of blood T cell repertoires in COVID-19 (dated by TCRdb to 2018 to 2021). General notes on the study: The collaborator samples originated in the United States, Italy and Spain and spanned the acute and convalescent phases of COVID-19. The material from the prospective study consisted of cDNA or gDNA derived from T cells, B-cell-depleted T cells, or PBMCs. Deeply sampled blood TCRbeta repertoires from subjects exposed to, actively infected with, or recovered from COVID-19 were included in the dataset. The repertoires were released in a freely available public database meant as a resource for research on the immune response to SARS-CoV-2. Samples were obtained from the ongoing ImmuneRACE study (first 160 participants) and from approximately 1,200 subjects provided by 6 global collaborators. The sample metadata nearly always contained a de-identified subject ID, COVID-19 status, age in years and sex. Where available, HLA class I and class II types were taken from metadata supplied by the sample provider and were not determined by assay-based typing.

The germline V gene specifies MGHRA as CDR1 and YSYEKL as CDR2. V lost 5 bases and J lost 0 bases; the stretch between them is 14 bases long. The cysteine opens and the phenylalanine closes a CDR3 of 16 amino acids. The CDR3 DNA has 48 bases and is translated from base 1. Collaborating institutions collected whole blood in K2EDTA tubes following their own protocols. For TCRbeta analysis, collaborators shipped samples in one of three forms: frozen whole blood, isolated PBMCs, or DNA extracted from either of those sample types. Findings and caveats that apply to the study as a whole: The amount of clinical and demographic metadata varied by source and participant and was provided uncurated.

TCRbeta CDR3 regions were amplified from genomic DNA using the immunoSEQ Assay, a bias-controlled multiplex PCR. The original pipeline was this. The number of nucleated cells in each sample was estimated from the amplification of reference gene primers within the assay. To quantify the absolute abundance of each unique TCRbeta CDR3 rearrangement, sequence reads were collapsed and filtered. For each sample, productive Simpson clonality was calculated as the square root of Simpson's diversity index across productive rearrangements. In TCRdb, the immuneACCESS table is reduced to in-frame sequences with V and J assigned. These tables do not hold every clone; where another copy was compared, an unresolved V gene accounts for under half, and the others remain unexplained. D and trimming come from the DNA, and the V and J calls and clone size come from that table. The sample table shows about 190,000 clones, and about 88% are seen once. The top ten hold 1.1% of the sample.

Comments on this clone: Its antigen is still unknown. No per-base quality is available; no much larger clone lies one base away.

The chain is encoded by TRBV4-1 joined to TRBJ1-3; there is no confident call for the D gene. The TCR sequence derives from a man aged 25 to 40 with acute or convalescent COVID-19. The sequenced sample was peripheral blood. The DNA reads as follows: TGCGCCAGCAGCACTCCCGGGAAGGCCTCTGGAAACACCATATATTTT. This gives the protein CASSTPGKASGNTIYF.